The source of this TCR beta chain is a study of shared clonotypes between healthy human individuals. Whole-study context: The donors, two women and three men, were aged 18 to 49. Study results and caveats: Larger estimated richness was generally recorded for naive subsets relative to memory subsets. Apart from blood, nothing was sampled; tissue repertoires likely differ.

CDR3 length equals 14 residues. In germline, CDR1 is SGHRS, CDR2 YFSETQ. V lost 2 bases and J lost 4, with 9 bases in between. Positive CCR7 selection of CD45RO-negative cells yielded the naive CD8 cells, and terminally differentiated effector memory CD45RA+ cells were excluded. On sorted subsets, replicate PCRs used about 200 ng DNA, or 31,000 or so T cell genomes. TCRdb's table, derived via immunoSEQ multiplex PCR, lists solely in-frame clones and lacks some. The table includes about 2,200,000 clones, approximately 94% detected once. As concerns this clone: Antigen: not known.

V gene TRBV5-1 combines with J gene TRBJ1-4; no definite D call. This TCR was recovered from a man between 18 and 35 years old in good health. Some clones in this sample may be carry-over from other donors' samples. The source material was naive CD8+ T cells from PBMCs. In DNA form, the CDR3 reads TGCGCCAGCAGCTTCCGGTTAAATAATGAAAAACTGTTTTTT. Residues: CASSFRLNNEKLFF.